The entry below gives a single TCR beta chain sequence along with its context. Antigen specificity is unknown. These data come from a study of shared clonotypes between healthy human individuals. Germline lookup yields CDR1 MNHEY and CDR2 SVGAGI. This CDR3 is built from 13 residues. Trimming shortened V by 6 bases and J by 3 bases, and 12 bases separated the two germline ends. Findings and limits, study-wide: On the whole, naive subsets had larger estimated richness than memory subsets had.

Using immunoSEQ multiplex PCR, the repertoire was profiled, and TCRdb retains in-frame clones only, with some absent. This table holds some 2.4 million clones, over 85% found once. The TCR originated in a man younger than 35 in good health. Some clones in this sample may be carry-over from other donors' samples. Sequences were obtained from naive CD4+ T cells from PBMCs. Regarding subset: CD45RA+ positively selected. V usage is TRBV6-5 and J usage is TRBJ2-7; D unclear. In nucleotides, the CDR3 is TGTGCCAGCAGACTTGGCCCGATCTACGAGCAGTACTTC. Its protein is CASRLGPIYEQYF.